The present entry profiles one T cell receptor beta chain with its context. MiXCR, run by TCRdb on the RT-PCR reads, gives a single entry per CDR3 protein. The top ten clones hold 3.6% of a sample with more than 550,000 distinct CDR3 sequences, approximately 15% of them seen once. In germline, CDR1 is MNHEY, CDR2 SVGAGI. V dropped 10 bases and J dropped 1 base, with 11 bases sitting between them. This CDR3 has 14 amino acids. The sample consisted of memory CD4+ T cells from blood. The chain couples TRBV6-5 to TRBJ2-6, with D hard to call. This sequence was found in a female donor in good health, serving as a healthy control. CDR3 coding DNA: TGTGCCACTCACCAAGCTTCTGGGGCCAACGTCCTGACTTTC. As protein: CATHQASGANVLTF.